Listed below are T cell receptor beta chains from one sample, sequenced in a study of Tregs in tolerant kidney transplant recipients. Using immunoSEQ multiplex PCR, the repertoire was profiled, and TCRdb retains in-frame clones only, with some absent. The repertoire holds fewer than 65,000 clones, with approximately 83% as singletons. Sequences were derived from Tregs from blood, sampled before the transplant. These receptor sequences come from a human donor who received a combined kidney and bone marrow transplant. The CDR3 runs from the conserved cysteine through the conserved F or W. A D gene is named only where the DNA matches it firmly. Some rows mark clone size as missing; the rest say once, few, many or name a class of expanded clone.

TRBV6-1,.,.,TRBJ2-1,CASWPRAHNEQFF,TGTGCCAGCTGGCCCAGGGCCCACAATGAGCAGTTCTTC
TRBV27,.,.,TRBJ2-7,CASSLGPSPTGRQYF,TGTGCCAGCAGTTTGGGACCATCACCTACAGGTCGGCAGTACTTC
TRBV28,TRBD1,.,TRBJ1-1,CASSSPGQTEAFF,TGTGCCAGCAGTTCCCCGGGACAGACTGAAGCTTTCTTT
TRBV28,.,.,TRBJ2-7,CASSLWGGQRYEQYF,TGTGCCAGCAGTTTATGGGGGGGGCAGCGCTACGAGCAGTACTTC
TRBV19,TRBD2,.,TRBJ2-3,CASSTSGTNTDTQYF,TGTGCCAGTAGTACAAGCGGGACCAACACAGATACGCAGTATTTT
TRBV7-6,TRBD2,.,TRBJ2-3,CASGTSLAGVRDTQYF,TGTGCCAGCGGAACCTCTTTAGCGGGGGTCAGGGATACGCAGTATTTT
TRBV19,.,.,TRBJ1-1,CASSLYRDESPEAFF,TGTGCCAGTAGTTTATACCGGGACGAAAGTCCTGAAGCTTTCTTT
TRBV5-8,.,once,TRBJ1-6,CASSLRLNSPLHF,TGTGCCAGCAGCCTGCGGTTGAATTCACCCCTCCACTTT
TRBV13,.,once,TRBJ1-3,CASSLGLPSPGNTIYF,TGTGCCAGCAGCTTAGGATTGCCATCTCCTGGAAACACCATATATTTT
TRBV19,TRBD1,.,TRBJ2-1,CATRRNRDRVYNEQFF,TGTGCCACAAGGAGAAATCGGGACAGGGTTTACAATGAGCAGTTCTTC
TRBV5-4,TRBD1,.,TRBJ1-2,CASSLGDRDYGGYTF,TGTGCCAGCAGCTTGGGGGACAGGGATTACGGAGGCTACACCTTC
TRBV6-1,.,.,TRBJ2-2,CASNPGFNTGELFF,TGTGCCAGCAACCCGGGCTTCAACACCGGGGAGCTGTTTTTT
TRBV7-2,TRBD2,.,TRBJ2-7,CASSLFLAGAYEQYF,TGTGCCAGCAGCTTATTCCTAGCGGGGGCTTACGAGCAGTACTTC
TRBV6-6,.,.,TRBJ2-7,CASKEAGINEQYF,TGTGCCAGCAAGGAAGCAGGAATCAACGAGCAGTACTTC
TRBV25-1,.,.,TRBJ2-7,CASSPHGVTGTYEQYF,TGTGCCAGCAGTCCCCACGGGGTGACGGGGACCTACGAGCAGTACTTC
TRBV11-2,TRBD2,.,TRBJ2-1,CASARGREQFF,TGTGCCAGCGCTCGCGGGAGGGAGCAGTTCTTC
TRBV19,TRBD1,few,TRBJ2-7,CASSPFGTGASYEQYF,TGTGCCAGTAGTCCCTTCGGGACAGGGGCCTCCTACGAGCAGTACTTC
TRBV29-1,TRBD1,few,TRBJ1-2,CSVWGGTGDFGYGYTF,TGCAGCGTCTGGGGGGGGACAGGGGATTTCGGCTATGGCTACACCTTC
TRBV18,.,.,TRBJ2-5,CASSPAGGPQYF,TGTGCCAGCTCTCCCGCCGGGGGCCCCCAGTACTTC
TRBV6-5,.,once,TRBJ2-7,CASRRGDEQYF,TGTGCCAGCAGGCGAGGGGACGAGCAGTACTTC
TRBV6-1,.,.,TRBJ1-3,CASKVGGTGNTIYF,TGTGCCAGCAAGGTGGGGGGCACTGGAAACACCATATATTTT
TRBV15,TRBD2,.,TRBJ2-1,CATSRDPSGGAKGNEQFF,TGTGCCACCAGCAGAGACCCCAGCGGGGGGGCAAAAGGAAATGAGCAGTTCTTC
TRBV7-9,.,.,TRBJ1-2,CASSLGVGPGELANYGYTF,TGTGCCAGCAGCTTAGGGGTCGGGCCAGGGGAGTTAGCTAACTATGGCTACACCTTC
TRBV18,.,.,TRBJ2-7,CASSQSQGKGSYEQYF,TGTGCCAGCTCACAAAGCCAGGGAAAGGGCTCCTACGAGCAGTACTTC
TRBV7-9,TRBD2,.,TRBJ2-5,CASSLGLAQETQYF,TGTGCCAGCAGCTTAGGACTAGCCCAAGAGACCCAGTACTTC
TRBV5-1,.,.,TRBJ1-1,CASSHQDTEAFF,TGCGCCAGCAGCCACCAAGACACTGAAGCTTTCTTT
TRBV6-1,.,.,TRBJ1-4,CASSENPGGKEKLFF,TGTGCCAGCAGTGAAAATCCGGGGGGAAAAGAAAAACTGTTTTTT
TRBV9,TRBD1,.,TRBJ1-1,CASSVGTGGGEAFF,TGTGCCAGCAGCGTAGGGACAGGGGGAGGTGAAGCTTTCTTT
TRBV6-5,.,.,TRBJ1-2,CASSAARAVYGYTF,TGTGCCAGCAGTGCCGCCAGGGCAGTCTATGGCTACACCTTC
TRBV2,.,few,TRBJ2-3,CASNAHTQYF,TGTGCCAGCAACGCCCATACGCAGTATTTT
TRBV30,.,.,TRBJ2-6,CAWSRGGGANVLTF,TGTGCCTGGAGTAGGGGCGGTGGGGCCAACGTCCTGACTTTC
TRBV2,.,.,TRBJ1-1,CASSPKGGNAEAFF,TGTGCCAGCAGTCCGAAGGGGGGGAACGCTGAAGCTTTCTTT
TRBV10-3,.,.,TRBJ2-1,CAISEAGGYAYNEQFF,TGTGCCATCAGTGAGGCTGGTGGGTACGCCTACAATGAGCAGTTCTTC
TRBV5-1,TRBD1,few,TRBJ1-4,CASSLRGGRDEKLFF,TGCGCCAGCAGCTTGCGAGGGGGCAGAGATGAAAAACTGTTTTTT
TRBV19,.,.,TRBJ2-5,CASSLEGGAGTQYF,TGTGCCAGTAGTCTAGAGGGGGGCGCCGGGACCCAGTACTTC
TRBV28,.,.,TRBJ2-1,CASSLVPPYNEQFF,TGTGCCAGCAGTTTAGTCCCCCCCTACAATGAGCAGTTCTTC
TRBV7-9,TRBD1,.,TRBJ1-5,CASSSGTGGLGNQPQHF,TGTGCCAGCAGCTCCGGGACAGGAGGTTTGGGCAATCAGCCCCAGCATTTT
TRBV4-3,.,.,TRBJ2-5,CASSQDGRGTQETQYF,TGCGCCAGCAGCCAAGATGGTCGGGGGACCCAAGAGACCCAGTACTTC
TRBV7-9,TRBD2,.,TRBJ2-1,CASSSPGSGGPSYSEQFF,TGTGCCAGCAGCTCCCCAGGGAGCGGGGGGCCTTCTTACAGTGAGCAGTTCTTC
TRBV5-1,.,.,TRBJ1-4,CASSPTGTNEKLFF,TGCGCCAGCAGCCCTACAGGGACTAATGAAAAACTGTTTTTT
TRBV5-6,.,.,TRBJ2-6,CASSLRTAGANVLTF,TGTGCCAGCAGCCTTAGGACAGCTGGGGCCAACGTCCTGACTTTC
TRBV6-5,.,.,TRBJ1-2,CASRTPQGLLTF,TGTGCCAGCAGGACGCCGCAGGGGTTGCTCACCTTC
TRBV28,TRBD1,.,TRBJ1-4,CASSPYQGADEKLFF,TGTGCCAGCAGTCCATATCAGGGGGCCGATGAAAAACTGTTTTTT
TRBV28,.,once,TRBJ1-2,CASTLGSLWGYTF,TGTGCCAGCACCCTCGGGTCTCTATGGGGCTACACCTTC